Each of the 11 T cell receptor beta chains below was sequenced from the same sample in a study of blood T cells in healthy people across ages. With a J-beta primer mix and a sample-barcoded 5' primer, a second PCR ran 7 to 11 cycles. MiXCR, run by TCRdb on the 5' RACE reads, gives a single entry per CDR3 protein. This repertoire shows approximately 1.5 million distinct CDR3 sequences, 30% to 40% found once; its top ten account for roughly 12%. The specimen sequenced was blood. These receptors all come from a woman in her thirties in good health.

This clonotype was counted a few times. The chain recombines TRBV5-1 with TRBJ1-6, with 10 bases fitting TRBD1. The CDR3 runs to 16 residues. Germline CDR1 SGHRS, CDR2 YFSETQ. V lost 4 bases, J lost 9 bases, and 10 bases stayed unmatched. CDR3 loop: CASSPQAGQGSSPLHF. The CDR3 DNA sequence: TGCGCCAGCAGCCCACAGGCGGGACAGGGGAGTTCACCCCTCCACTTT.

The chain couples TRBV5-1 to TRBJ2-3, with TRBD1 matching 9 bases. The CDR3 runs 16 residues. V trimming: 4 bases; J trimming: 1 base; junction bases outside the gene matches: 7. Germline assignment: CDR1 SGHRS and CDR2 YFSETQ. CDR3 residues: CASSVTGGFGTDTQYF. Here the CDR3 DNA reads TGCGCCAGCAGCGTCACAGGGGGCTTTGGCACAGATACGCAGTATTTT.

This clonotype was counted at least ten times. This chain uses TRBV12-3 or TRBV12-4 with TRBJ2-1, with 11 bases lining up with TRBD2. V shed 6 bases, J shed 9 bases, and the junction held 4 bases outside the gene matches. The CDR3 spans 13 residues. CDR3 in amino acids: CASSPTSGIEQFF. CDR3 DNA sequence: TGTGCCAGCAGCCCGACTAGCGGGATTGAGCAGTTCTTC.

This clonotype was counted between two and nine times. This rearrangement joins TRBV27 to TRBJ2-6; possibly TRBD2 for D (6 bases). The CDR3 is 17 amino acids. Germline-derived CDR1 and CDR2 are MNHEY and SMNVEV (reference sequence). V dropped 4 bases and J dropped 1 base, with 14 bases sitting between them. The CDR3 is CASSSSGGASGANVLTF. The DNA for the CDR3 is TGTGCCAGCAGTTCCTCAGGCGGGGCGTCTGGGGCCAACGTCCTGACTTTC.

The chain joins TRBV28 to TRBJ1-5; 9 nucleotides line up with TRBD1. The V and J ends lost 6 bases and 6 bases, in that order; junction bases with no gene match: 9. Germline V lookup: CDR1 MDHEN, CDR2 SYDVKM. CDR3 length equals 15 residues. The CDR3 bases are TGTGCCAGCAGCCGGACAGGGGTGGCGAGTCAGCCCCAGCATTTT. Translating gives CASSRTGVASQPQHF.

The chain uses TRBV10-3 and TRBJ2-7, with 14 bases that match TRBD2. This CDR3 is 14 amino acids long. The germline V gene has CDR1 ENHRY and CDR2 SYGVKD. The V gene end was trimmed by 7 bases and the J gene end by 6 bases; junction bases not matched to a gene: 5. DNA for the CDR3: TGTGCCATCACCGCCGGGACTAGCGGGAGCGAGCAGTACTTC. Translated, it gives CAITAGTSGSEQYF.

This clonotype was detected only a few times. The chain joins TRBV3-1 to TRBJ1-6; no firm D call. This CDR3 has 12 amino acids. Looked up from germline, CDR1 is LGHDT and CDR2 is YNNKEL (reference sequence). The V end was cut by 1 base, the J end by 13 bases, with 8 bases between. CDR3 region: CASSQVRSPLHF. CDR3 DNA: TGTGCCAGCAGCCAAGTCCGCTCGCCCCTCCACTTT. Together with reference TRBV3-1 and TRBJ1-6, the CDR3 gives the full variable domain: DTAVSQTPKYLVTQMGNDKSIKCEQNLGHDTMYWYKQDSKKFLKIMFSYNNKELIINETVPNRFSPKSPDKAHLNLHINSLELGDSAVYFCASSQVRSPLHFGNGTRLTVT.

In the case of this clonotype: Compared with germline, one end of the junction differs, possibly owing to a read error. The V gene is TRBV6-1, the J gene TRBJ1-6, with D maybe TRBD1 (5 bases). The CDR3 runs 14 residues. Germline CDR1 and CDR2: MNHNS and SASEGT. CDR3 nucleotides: TGTGCCAGCAGGGAAGGTGGGGGACGCTCACCCCTCCACTTT. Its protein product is CASREGGGRSPLHF.

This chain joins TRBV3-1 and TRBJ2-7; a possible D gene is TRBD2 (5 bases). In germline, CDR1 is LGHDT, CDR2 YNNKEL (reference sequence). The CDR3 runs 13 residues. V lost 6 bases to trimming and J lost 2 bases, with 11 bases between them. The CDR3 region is CASSASSAYEQYF. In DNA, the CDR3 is TGTGCCAGCAGTGCTAGCAGTGCCTACGAGCAGTACTTC.

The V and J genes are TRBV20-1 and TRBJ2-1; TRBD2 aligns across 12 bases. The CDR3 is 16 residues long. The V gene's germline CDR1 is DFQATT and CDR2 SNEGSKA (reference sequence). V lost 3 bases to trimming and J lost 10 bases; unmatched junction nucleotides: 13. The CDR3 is CSASLMGLAGGREQFF. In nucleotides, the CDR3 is TGCAGTGCTAGCCTTATGGGGCTAGCGGGAGGGCGCGAGCAGTTCTTC.

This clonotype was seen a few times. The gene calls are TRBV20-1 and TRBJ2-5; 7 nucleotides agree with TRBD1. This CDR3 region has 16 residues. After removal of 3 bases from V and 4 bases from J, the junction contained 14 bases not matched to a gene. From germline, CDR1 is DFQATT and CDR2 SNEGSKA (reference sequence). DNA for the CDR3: TGCAGTGCTAGTGACCTCGACAGGGTCTGGGCAGAGACCCAGTACTTC. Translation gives CSASDLDRVWAETQYF.